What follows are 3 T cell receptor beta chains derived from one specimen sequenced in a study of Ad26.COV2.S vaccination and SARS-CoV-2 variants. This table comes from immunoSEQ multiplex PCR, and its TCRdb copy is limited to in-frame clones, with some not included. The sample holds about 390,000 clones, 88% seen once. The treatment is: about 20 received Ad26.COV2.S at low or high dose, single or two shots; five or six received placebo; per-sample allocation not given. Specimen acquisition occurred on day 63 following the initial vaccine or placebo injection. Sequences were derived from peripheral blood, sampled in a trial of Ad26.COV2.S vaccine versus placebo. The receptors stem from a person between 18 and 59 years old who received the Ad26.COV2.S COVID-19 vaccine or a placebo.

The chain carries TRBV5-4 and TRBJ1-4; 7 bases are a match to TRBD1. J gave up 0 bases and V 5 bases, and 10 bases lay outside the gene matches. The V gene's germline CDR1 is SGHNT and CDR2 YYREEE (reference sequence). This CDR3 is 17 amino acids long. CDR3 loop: CASSRSGGFATNEKLFF. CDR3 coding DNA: TGTGCCAGCAGTCGTTCAGGGGGATTCGCAACTAATGAAAAACTGTTTTTT. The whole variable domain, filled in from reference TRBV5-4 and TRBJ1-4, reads ETGVTQSPTHLIKTRGQQVTLRCSSQSGHNTVSWYQQALGQGPQFIFQYYREEENGRGNFPPRFSGLQFPNYSSELNVNALELDDSALYLCASSRSGGFATNEKLFFGSGTQLSVL.

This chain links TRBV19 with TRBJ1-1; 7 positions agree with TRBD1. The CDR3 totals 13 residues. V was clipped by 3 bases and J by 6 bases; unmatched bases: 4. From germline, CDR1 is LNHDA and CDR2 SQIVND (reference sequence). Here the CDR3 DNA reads TGTGCCAGTAGTATGGGGCAGGGGGCTGAAGCTTTCTTT. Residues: CASSMGQGAEAFF.

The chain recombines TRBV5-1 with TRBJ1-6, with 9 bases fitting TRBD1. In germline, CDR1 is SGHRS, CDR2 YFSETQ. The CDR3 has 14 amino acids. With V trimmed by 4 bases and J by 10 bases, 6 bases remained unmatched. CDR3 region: CASSVGQGGSPLHF. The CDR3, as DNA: TGCGCCAGCAGCGTGGGACAGGGAGGATCACCCCTCCACTTT.